This section outlines one TCR beta chain sequence together with its context. This CDR3 is built from 14 residues. Deletions cut 2 bases from V and 7 bases from J, with 14 bases between. CDR1 is MDHEN, CDR2 SYDVKM, per germline. This sample stems from a study of T cell repertoires in cytomegalovirus infection. Study-level information: Carrying CMV and the relevant HLA type showed in public TCR beta signatures.

TCRdb itself ran the reads through MiXCR, one entry per CDR3 protein. Of 350,000 to 500,000 distinct CDR3 sequences listed, roughly 30% are singletons. The origin of this receptor is a human donor in good health (CMV status not recorded). Some clones in this sample may be carry-over from other donors' samples. What was sequenced was PBMCs. This chain connects TRBV28 to TRBJ1-2; D remains ambiguous. CDR3 residues: CASSLVSTAAGYTF. The CDR3 DNA reads TGTGCCAGCAGTTTAGTGTCCACGGCTGCTGGCTACACCTTC.